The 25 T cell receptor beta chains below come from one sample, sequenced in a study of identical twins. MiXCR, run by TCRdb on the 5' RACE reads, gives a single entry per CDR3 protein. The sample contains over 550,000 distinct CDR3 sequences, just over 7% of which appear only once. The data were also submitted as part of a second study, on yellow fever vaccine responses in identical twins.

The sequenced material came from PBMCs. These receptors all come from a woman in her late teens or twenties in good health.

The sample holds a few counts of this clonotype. CDR3: CASNPGYRMGISWTDTQYF. The CDR3 coding sequence is TGTGCCAGCAATCCCGGGTACCGGATGGGGATCTCGTGGACAGATACGCAGTATTTT. The chain carries TRBV6-1 and TRBJ2-3, with D uncertain. Trimming removed 7 bases from V and 3 bases from J, with 29 bases in between. The CDR3 has 19 amino acids. CDR1 is MNHNS and CDR2 is SASEGT in the germline V gene.

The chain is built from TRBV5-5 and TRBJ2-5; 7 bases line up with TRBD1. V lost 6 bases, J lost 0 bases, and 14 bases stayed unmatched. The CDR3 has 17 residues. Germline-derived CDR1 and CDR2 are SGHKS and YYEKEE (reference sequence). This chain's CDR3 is CASIRGLTNSYQETQYF. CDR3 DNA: TGTGCCAGCATCAGGGGGTTGACTAACTCGTACCAAGAGACCCAGTACTTC.

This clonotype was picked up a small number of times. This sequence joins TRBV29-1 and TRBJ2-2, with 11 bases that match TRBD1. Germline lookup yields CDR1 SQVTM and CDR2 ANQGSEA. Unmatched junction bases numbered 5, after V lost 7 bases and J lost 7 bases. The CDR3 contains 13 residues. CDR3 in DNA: TGCAGCGCAGGACAGGGGGCAGTCGGGGAGCTGTTTTTT. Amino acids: CSAGQGAVGELFF.

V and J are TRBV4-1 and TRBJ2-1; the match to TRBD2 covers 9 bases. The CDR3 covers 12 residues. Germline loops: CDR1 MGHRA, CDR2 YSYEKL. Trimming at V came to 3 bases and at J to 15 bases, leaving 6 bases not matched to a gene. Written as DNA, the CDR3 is TGCGCCAGCAGCCAGAGCGGGGGGCTCCCGTTCTTC. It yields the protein CASSQSGGLPFF.

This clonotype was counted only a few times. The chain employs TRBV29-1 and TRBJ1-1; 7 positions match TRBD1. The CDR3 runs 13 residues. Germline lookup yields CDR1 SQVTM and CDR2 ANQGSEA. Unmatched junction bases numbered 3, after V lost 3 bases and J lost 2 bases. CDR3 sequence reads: CSVEAGGNTEAFF. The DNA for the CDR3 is TGCAGCGTTGAGGCAGGGGGAAACACTGAAGCTTTCTTT.

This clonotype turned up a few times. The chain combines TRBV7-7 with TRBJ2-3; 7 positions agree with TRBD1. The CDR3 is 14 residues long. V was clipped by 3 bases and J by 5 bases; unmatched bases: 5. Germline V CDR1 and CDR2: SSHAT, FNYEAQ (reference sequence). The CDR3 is CASSLGQPGDTQYF. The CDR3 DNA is TGTGCCAGCAGCTTGGGACAGCCCGGAGATACGCAGTATTTT.

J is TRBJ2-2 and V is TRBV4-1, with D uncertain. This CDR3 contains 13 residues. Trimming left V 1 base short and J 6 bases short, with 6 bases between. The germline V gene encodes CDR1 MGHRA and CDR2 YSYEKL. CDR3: CASSQGIPGELFF. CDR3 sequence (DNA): TGCGCCAGCAGCCAAGGTATTCCCGGGGAGCTGTTTTTT.

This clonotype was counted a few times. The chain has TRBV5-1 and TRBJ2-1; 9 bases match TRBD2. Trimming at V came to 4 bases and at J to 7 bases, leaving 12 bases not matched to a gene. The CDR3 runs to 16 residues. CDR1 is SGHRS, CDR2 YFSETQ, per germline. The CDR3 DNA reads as TGCGCCAGCAGCATCTCTATAGCGGGAGAAGGAAATGAGCAGTTCTTC. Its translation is CASSISIAGEGNEQFF. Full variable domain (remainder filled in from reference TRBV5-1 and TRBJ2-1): KAGVTQTPRYLIKTRGQQVTLSCSPISGHRSVSWYQQTPGQGLQFLFEYFSETQRNKGNFPGRFSGRQFSNSRSEMNVSTLELGDSALYLCASSISIAGEGNEQFFGPGTRLTVL.

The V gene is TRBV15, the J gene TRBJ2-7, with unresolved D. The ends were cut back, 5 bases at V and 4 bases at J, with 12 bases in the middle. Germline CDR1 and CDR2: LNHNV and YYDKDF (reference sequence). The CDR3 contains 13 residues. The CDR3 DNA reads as TGTGCCACCAGCGACCGGGCGGTGTACGAGCAGTACGTC. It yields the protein CATSDRAVYEQYV.

CDR3 amino acids: CASSQVRGTETQYF. DNA of the CDR3: TGCGCCAGCAGCCAGGTTAGAGGGACCGAGACCCAGTACTTC. The chain carries TRBV4-1 and TRBJ2-5; the D gene could be TRBD1 or TRBD2 (5 bases each). The V gene's germline CDR1 is MGHRA and CDR2 YSYEKL. The CDR3 is 14 residues long. Trimming took 3 bases from V and 5 from J, leaving 13 bases between them.

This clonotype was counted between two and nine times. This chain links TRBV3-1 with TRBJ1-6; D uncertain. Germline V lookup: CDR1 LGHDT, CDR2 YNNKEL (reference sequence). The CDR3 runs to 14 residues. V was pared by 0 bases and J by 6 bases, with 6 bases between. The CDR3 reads CASSQEGGNSPLHF. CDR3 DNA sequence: TGTGCCAGCAGCCAAGAGGGCGGTAATTCACCCCTCCACTTT.

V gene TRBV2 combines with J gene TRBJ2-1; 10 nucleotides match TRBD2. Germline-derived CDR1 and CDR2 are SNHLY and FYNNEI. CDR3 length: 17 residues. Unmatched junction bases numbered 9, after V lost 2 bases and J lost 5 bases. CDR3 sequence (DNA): TGTGCCAGCAGTGAAAATTTTTGGACTAGCGGCAACAATGAGCAGTTCTTC. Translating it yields CASSENFWTSGNNEQFF.

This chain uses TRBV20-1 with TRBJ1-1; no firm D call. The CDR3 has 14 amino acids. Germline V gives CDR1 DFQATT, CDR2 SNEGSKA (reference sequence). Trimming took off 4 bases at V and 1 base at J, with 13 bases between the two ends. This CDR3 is CSATQIVSNTEAFF. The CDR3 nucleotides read TGCAGTGCTACCCAGATAGTATCGAACACTGAAGCTTTCTTT.

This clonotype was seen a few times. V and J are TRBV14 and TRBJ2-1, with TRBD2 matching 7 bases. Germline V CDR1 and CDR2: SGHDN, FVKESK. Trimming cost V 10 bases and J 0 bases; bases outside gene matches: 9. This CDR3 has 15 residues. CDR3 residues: CATSRASGSYNEQFF. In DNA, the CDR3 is TGTGCCACCAGTAGGGCTAGCGGCTCCTACAATGAGCAGTTCTTC.

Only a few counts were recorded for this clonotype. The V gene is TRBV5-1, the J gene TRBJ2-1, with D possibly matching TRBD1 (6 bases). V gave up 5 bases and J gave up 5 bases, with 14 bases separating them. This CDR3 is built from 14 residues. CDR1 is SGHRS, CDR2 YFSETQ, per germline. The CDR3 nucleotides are TGCGCCAGCAGAGGCCGGACAGCTAACAATGAGCAGTTCTTC. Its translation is CASRGRTANNEQFF.

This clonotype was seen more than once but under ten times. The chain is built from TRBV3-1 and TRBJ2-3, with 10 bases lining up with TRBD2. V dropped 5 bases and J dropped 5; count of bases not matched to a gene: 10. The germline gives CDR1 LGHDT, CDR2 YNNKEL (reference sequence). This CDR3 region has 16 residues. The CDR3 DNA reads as TGTGCCAGCAGCTCCCAGCGGGAGGGCCTCAGAGATACGCAGTATTTT. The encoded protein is CASSSQREGLRDTQYF.

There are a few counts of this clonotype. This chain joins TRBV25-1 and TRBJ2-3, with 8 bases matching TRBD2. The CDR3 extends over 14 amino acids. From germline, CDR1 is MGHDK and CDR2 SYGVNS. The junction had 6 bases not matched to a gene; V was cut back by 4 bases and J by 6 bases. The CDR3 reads CASSVARGADTQYF. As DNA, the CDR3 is TGTGCCAGCAGTGTCGCGCGGGGGGCTGATACGCAGTATTTT. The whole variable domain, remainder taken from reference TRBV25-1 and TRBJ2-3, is EADIYQTPRYLVIGTGKKITLECSQTMGHDKMYWYQQDPGMELHLIHYSYGVNSTEKGDLSSESTVSRIRTEHFPLTLESARPSHTSQYLCASSVARGADTQYFGPGTRLTVL.

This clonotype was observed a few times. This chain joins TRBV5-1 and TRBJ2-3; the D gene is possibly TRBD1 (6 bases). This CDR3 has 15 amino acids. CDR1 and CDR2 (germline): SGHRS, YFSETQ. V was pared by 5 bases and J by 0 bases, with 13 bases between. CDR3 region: CASRQGESSTDTQYF. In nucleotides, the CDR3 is TGCGCCAGCAGACAGGGAGAGTCTAGCACAGATACGCAGTATTTT. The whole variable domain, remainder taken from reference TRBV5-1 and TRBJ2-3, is KAGVTQTPRYLIKTRGQQVTLSCSPISGHRSVSWYQQTPGQGLQFLFEYFSETQRNKGNFPGRFSGRQFSNSRSEMNVSTLELGDSALYLCASRQGESSTDTQYFGPGTRLTVL.

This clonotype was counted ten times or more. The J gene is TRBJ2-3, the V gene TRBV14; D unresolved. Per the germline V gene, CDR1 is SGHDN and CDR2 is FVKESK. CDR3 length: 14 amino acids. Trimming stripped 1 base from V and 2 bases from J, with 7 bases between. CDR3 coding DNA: TGTGCCAGCAGCCAAGCACAGTACACAGATACGCAGTATTTT. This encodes CASSQAQYTDTQYF.

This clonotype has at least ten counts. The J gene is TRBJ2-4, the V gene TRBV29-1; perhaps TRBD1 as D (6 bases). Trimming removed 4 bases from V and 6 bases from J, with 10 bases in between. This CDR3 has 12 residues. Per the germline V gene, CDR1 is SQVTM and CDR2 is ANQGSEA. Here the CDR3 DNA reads TGCAGCGTTGGTTTACAGGGAAACATTCAGTACTTC. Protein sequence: CSVGLQGNIQYF.

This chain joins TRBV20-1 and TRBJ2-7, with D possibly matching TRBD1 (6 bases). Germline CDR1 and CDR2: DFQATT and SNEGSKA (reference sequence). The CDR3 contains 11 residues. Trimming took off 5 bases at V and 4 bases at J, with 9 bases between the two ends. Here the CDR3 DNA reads TGCAGTGCTGCCACAGGGTACGAGCAGTACGTC. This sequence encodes CSAATGYEQYV.

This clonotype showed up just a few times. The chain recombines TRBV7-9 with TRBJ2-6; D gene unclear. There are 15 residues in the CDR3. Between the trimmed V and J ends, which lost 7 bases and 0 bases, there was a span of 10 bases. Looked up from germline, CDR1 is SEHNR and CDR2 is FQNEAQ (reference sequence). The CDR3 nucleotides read TGTGCCAGCACGTCTGACCGCTCTGGGGCCAACGTCCTGACTTTC. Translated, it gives CASTSDRSGANVLTF.

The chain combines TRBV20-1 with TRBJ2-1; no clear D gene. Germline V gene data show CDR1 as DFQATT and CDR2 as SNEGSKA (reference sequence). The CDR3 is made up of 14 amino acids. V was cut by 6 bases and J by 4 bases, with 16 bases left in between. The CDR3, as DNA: TGCAGTGCCGTAGACCCAGTAAAGTACAATGAGCAGTTCTTC. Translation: CSAVDPVKYNEQFF.

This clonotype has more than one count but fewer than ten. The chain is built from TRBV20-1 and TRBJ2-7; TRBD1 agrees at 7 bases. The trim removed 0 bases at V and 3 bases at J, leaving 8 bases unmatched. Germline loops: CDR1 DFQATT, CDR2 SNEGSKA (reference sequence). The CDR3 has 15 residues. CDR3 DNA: TGCAGTGCTAGAGATCGGGGTCAGGGGGACTACGAGCAGTACGTC. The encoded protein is CSARDRGQGDYEQYV.

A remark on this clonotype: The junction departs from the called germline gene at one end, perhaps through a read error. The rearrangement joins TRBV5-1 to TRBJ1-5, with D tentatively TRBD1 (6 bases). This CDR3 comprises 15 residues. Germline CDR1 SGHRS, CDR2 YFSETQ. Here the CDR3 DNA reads TGCGCCAGCAGCCCCGGGGGCCTGGGCCATCAGGCCCAGCATTTT. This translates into CASSPGGLGHQAQHF.